This T cell receptor (beta chain) was sequenced during a study of blood T cell repertoires in COVID-19. V was clipped by 0 bases and J by 7 bases, with 12 bases between them. The length of the CDR3 is 14 residues. CDR1 is MNHNY and CDR2 is SVGAGI in the germline V gene (reference sequence). Repertoires were generated with immunoSEQ multiplex PCR, while TCRdb's copy carries only in-frame clones and drops some. The sample records about 44,000 clones, approximately 86% being singletons. The chain recombines TRBV6-6 with TRBJ2-5; tentative D call: TRBD1 (5 bases). The sample comprised peripheral blood. This receptor was identified in a woman aged 80 or older in a cohort sampled during active or convalescent COVID-19. The CDR3 is CASSYSPAQVTQYF. For the CDR3, the DNA is TGTGCCAGCAGTTACTCACCTGCACAGGTGACCCAGTACTTC.